One sample yielded the 19 T cell receptor beta chains listed below, sequenced in a study of cytomegalovirus exposure and HLA in healthy donors. 13 Jbeta primers and 60 Vbeta primers were used for the PCR. Assay: immunoSEQ multiplex PCR; the TCRdb copy retains only in-frame clones and omits some. Here the sample spans fewer than 200,000 clones, approximately 80% being singletons. Specimen: PBMCs. The receptors come from a woman aged 45-65 years in good health and CMV-seronegative.

This clone was observed a handful of times. This sequence joins TRBV6-5 and TRBJ2-7, with D possibly TRBD2 on 5 matching bases. Germline V gene sequence: CDR1 MNHEY, CDR2 SVGAGI. V was trimmed by 6 bases and J by 0 bases, leaving 12 bases between them. There are 14 residues in the CDR3. The CDR3 protein is CASSRGLGSYEQYF. The CDR3 nucleotides are TGTGCCAGCAGCCGCGGGCTCGGCTCCTACGAGCAGTACTTC.

The J gene is TRBJ1-2, the V gene TRBV10-3; TRBD1 aligns across 7 bases. V was clipped by 7 bases and J by 5 bases; unmatched bases: 7. The CDR3 is 13 amino acids. Germline CDR1 and CDR2: ENHRY and SYGVKD. This CDR3 is CAINNRGPYGYTF. In nucleotides, the CDR3 is TGTGCCATCAACAACAGGGGACCTTATGGCTACACCTTC.

This rearrangement joins TRBV28 to TRBJ1-2; perhaps TRBD1 as D (5 bases). This CDR3 contains 11 residues. Trimming removed 8 bases at V and 7 bases at J, with 11 bases between. Germline CDR1 reads MDHEN; CDR2 reads SYDVKM. In nucleotides, the CDR3 is TGTGCCAGCGTGGGCAGGGCTGGCTACACCTTC. This translates into CASVGRAGYTF.

CDR3 sequence (DNA): TGCGCCAGCAGCGCCGGGACAGGCCGTTTGGAGACCCAGTACTTC. Translating gives CASSAGTGRLETQYF. The V gene is TRBV5-1, the J gene TRBJ2-5, with 8 bases fitting TRBD1. Germline CDR1 reads SGHRS; CDR2 reads YFSETQ. The CDR3 extends over 15 amino acids. Trimming at V came to 4 bases and at J to 5 bases, leaving 10 bases not matched to a gene.

The CDR3 loop is CASAGRGTDTQYF. The CDR3 DNA is TGTGCCAGTGCGGGTAGGGGCACAGATACGCAGTATTTT. V is TRBV19 and J is TRBJ2-3; TRBD2 is a possible D gene (5 bases). V was pared by 8 bases and J by 1 base, with 10 bases between. Germline V gives CDR1 LNHDA, CDR2 SQIVND (reference sequence). The CDR3 runs 13 residues.

This sequence joins TRBV27 and TRBJ1-6, with D perhaps matching TRBD1 (5 bases). The CDR3 spans 15 residues. V lost 3 bases and J 8 bases, leaving 14 bases between the germline ends. Germline CDR1 is MNHEY and CDR2 is SMNVEV (reference sequence). The CDR3 is CASSLDSAGHSPLHF. DNA for the CDR3: TGTGCCAGCAGTTTGGATTCAGCAGGGCATTCACCCCTCCACTTT.

This clone was picked up a small number of times. The chain recombines TRBV27 with TRBJ2-1; TRBD2 aligns across 8 bases. Germline-derived CDR1 and CDR2 are MNHEY and SMNVEV (reference sequence). The CDR3 runs to 15 residues. V shed 4 bases, J shed 7 bases, and the junction held 9 bases outside the gene matches. CDR3 in amino acids: CASSSRTGGRNEQFF. The DNA of the CDR3 is TGTGCCAGCAGTTCAAGGACGGGGGGGAGGAATGAGCAGTTCTTC.

As for this clone: Germline and junction disagree at one end, which may indicate a read error. The chain combines TRBV7-9 with TRBJ2-2; TRBD1 matches 12 bases. The CDR3 length is 15 residues. Germline V gene sequence: CDR1 SEHNR, CDR2 FQNEAQ (reference sequence). The CDR3 reads CSSSLGQGATGELFF. The CDR3, as DNA: TGTTCCAGCAGCTTGGGACAGGGGGCCACCGGGGAGCTGTTTTTT. Full variable domain (outside the CDR3, taken from reference TRBV7-9 and TRBJ2-2): DTGVSQNPRHKITKRGQNVTFRCDPISEHNRLYWYRQTLGQGPEFLTYFQNEAQLEKSRLLSDRFSAERPKGSFSTLEIQRTEQGDSAMYLCSSSLGQGATGELFFGEGSRLTVL.

The chain uses TRBV28 and TRBJ2-5; a weak D match, TRBD2 (7 bases). Trimming took 7 bases from V and 4 from J, leaving 16 bases between them. There are 14 residues in the CDR3. Germline values: CDR1 MDHEN, CDR2 SYDVKM. The CDR3 sequence: CASNWGGRGETQYF. In DNA, the CDR3 is TGTGCCAGCAACTGGGGGGGGCGCGGAGAGACCCAGTACTTC.

The chain combines TRBV2 with TRBJ1-2; the match to TRBD1 covers 8 bases. V was pared by 6 bases and J by 4 bases, with 7 bases of the junction left unmatched. Looked up from germline, CDR1 is SNHLY and CDR2 is FYNNEI. CDR3 length equals 14 residues. CDR3 coding DNA: TGTGCCAGCAGGGAGACAGGGGCCCCCTATGGCTACACCTTC. Translation: CASRETGAPYGYTF. Filled out from reference TRBV2 and TRBJ1-2, the complete variable domain reads EPEVTQTPSHQVTQMGQEVILRCVPISNHLYFYWYRQILGQKVEFLVSFYNNEISEKSEIFDDQFSVERPDGSNFTLKIRSTKLEDSAMYFCASRETGAPYGYTFGSGTRLTVV.

This clone was observed once. This chain links TRBV19 with TRBJ2-2; 10 bases map to TRBD1. CDR3 length: 17 amino acids. The germline V gene encodes CDR1 LNHDA and CDR2 SQIVND (reference sequence). J was trimmed by 5 bases and V by 1 base; bases with no gene match: 7. The CDR3 bases are TGTGCCAGTAGTATAGGGACGGGGACAGGGGTTACCGGGGAGCTGTTTTTT. The encoded protein is CASSIGTGTGVTGELFF.

The rearrangement links TRBV5-4 to TRBJ2-2; 12 bases match TRBD1. Germline V gives CDR1 SGHNT, CDR2 YYREEE (reference sequence). CDR3 length equals 15 residues. Trimming at V came to 4 bases and at J to 6 bases, leaving 4 bases not matched to a gene. CDR3: CASSPWDRGPGELFF. CDR3 bases: TGTGCCAGCAGCCCCTGGGACAGGGGGCCCGGGGAGCTGTTTTTT.

The rearrangement links TRBV2 to TRBJ1-2; a possible D gene is TRBD1 (5 bases). Germline V lookup: CDR1 SNHLY, CDR2 FYNNEI. With 3 bases removed from V and 8 bases from J, the gap between germline ends came to 25 bases. CDR3 length equals 17 residues. CDR3 in amino acids: CASSDISSQGGRGGYTF. CDR3 DNA: TGTGCCAGCAGTGACATATCCAGCCAGGGAGGGAGAGGAGGCTACACCTTC.

J is TRBJ2-3 and V is TRBV29-1; the match to TRBD2 covers 8 bases. V gave up 6 bases and J gave up 0 bases; unmatched junction bases: 2. This CDR3 is 13 amino acids long. The germline V gene encodes CDR1 SQVTM and CDR2 ANQGSEA. DNA for the CDR3: TGCAGCGTCCCTAGCGGGAGCACAGATACGCAGTATTTT. Encoded protein: CSVPSGSTDTQYF.

As regards this clone: Other DNA sequences within the sample encode an identical CDR3. This chain links TRBV7-9 with TRBJ1-2, with 9 bases identical to TRBD1. V shed 3 bases and J 6 bases; nucleotides not matched to a gene: 2. The CDR3 is made up of 13 amino acids. Germline lookup yields CDR1 SEHNR and CDR2 FQNEAQ (reference sequence). CDR3 DNA: TGTGCCAGCAGCTTGGGACAGGGCCATGGCTACACCTTC. Its translation: CASSLGQGHGYTF. Supplemented by reference TRBV7-9 and TRBJ1-2, the full variable domain reads DTGVSQNPRHKITKRGQNVTFRCDPISEHNRLYWYRQTLGQGPEFLTYFQNEAQLEKSRLLSDRFSAERPKGSFSTLEIQRTEQGDSAMYLCASSLGQGHGYTFGSGTRLTVV.

The V and J genes are TRBV6-1 and TRBJ1-1, with 7 bases that match TRBD1. Losses at the gene ends were 5 bases for V and 10 bases for J; bases not matched to a gene: 10. Germline assignment: CDR1 MNHNS and CDR2 SASEGT. This CDR3 contains 13 residues. The CDR3 protein is CASSLRGGAGAFF. DNA for the CDR3: TGTGCCAGCAGTCTAAGAGGGGGCGCGGGAGCTTTCTTT.

The CDR3 sequence is CASSPGDRVGETQYF. The CDR3 nucleotides read TGTGCCAGCTCTCCGGGGGACAGGGTAGGAGAGACCCAGTACTTC. The chain carries TRBV18 and TRBJ2-5; 9 bases agree with TRBD1. The germline V gene encodes CDR1 KGHSH and CDR2 LQKENI. V was pared by 6 bases and J by 4 bases, with 9 bases of the junction left unmatched. The CDR3 has 15 residues.

The J gene is TRBJ2-2, the V gene TRBV5-1; no clear D. Trimming stripped 0 bases from V and 1 base from J, with 10 bases between. CDR1 and CDR2 (germline): SGHRS, YFSETQ. This CDR3 has 16 amino acids. The CDR3 DNA is TGCGCCAGCAGCTTGGAATGGCAAAAGAACACCGGGGAGCTGTTTTTT. Translation: CASSLEWQKNTGELFF.

This chain links TRBV28 with TRBJ2-6; D might be TRBD1 (6 bases). Germline CDR1 reads MDHEN; CDR2 reads SYDVKM. This CDR3 comprises 15 residues. V was shortened by 7 bases and J by 5 bases, with 15 bases between the two germline ends. In DNA form, the CDR3 reads TGTGCCAGCACCCCAGGGGTGAGTCGGGCCAACGTCCTGACTTTC. This translates into CASTPGVSRANVLTF.